This is a list of T cell receptor beta chains from one sample in a study of radiotherapy plus CTLA-4 blockade in lung cancer. Sequenced by immunoSEQ multiplex PCR; TCRdb stores in-frame clones only, minus some. This sample has 35,000 to 50,000 clones, with 70% to 75% found just once. The sample was peripheral blood, taken from a patient treated with radiotherapy plus ipilimumab. The receptors derive from a human donor with non-small cell lung cancer who had a complete response to radiotherapy plus ipilimumab. Both conserved end residues are part of each CDR3. The D gene is left open where the match is weak.

v_call	d_call	j_call	cdr3_length	cdr3_aa
TRBV5-6	NA	TRBJ2-1	15	CASSTGLSSYNEQFF
TRBV30	TRBD1	TRBJ2-7	12	CAWGDRGYEQYF
TRBV6-1	NA	TRBJ2-7	13	CASSRELEKEQYF
TRBV10-1	TRBD2	TRBJ2-5	16	CASSEGTSGNKETQYF
TRBV30	TRBD1	TRBJ1-1	14	CAWNRGQDHTEAFF
TRBV6-5	NA	TRBJ2-5	15	CASSYSVLRQETQYF
TRBV29-1	NA	TRBJ2-2	14	CSVSTSSYTGELFF
TRBV6-4	NA	TRBJ2-3	14	CASSPQTGPDTQYF
TRBV6-5	TRBD1	TRBJ1-1	14	CASSYRQGSTEAFF
TRBV5-6	TRBD1	TRBJ1-1	17	CASSVSGTGGLNTEAFF
TRBV27	TRBD1	TRBJ1-2	17	CASSLYSRQGNSYGYTF
TRBV28	TRBD2	TRBJ2-7	15	CASSHPGLAPYEQYF
TRBV11-2	NA	TRBJ2-2	13	CASSPRGGGELFF
TRBV18	TRBD1	TRBJ1-6	16	CASSRQGSGYNSPLHF
TRBV5-5	TRBD2	TRBJ2-5	16	CASSSGTSGGRETQYF
TRBV30	NA	TRBJ2-3	12	CAWSVGRGTQYF
TRBV7-8	NA	TRBJ2-1	13	CASSLDLPGEQFF
TRBV7-9	NA	TRBJ1-2	13	CASSLDSLYGYTF
TRBV7-2	TRBD1	TRBJ2-2	15	CASSWDRAGAGELFF
TRBV5-4	NA	TRBJ2-5	14	CASSPRVTEETQYF
TRBV6-1	TRBD1	TRBJ1-5	15	CASRSSGQGGQPQHF
TRBV6-6	NA	TRBJ1-1	14	CASSYAATGTEAFF
TRBV4-2	NA	TRBJ2-7	13	CASSQDVQYEQYF
TRBV15	TRBD1	TRBJ1-3	16	CATSSPRQGLRNTIYF